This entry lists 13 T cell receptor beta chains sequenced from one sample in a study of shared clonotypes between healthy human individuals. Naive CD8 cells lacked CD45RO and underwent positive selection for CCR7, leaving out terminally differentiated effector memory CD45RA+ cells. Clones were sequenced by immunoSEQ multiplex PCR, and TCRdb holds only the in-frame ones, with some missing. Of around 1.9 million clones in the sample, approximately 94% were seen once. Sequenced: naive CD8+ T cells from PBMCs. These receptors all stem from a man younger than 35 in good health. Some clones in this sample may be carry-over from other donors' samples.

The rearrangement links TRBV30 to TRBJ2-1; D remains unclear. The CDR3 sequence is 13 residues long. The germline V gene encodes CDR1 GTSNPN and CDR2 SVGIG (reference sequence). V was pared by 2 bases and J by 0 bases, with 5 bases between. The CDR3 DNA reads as TGTGCCTGGAGTCCCCTCTCCTACAATGAGCAGTTCTTC. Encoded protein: CAWSPLSYNEQFF.

CDR3 protein: CASSVDHSYYEQYF. CDR3 in DNA: TGTGCCAGCAGCGTAGACCACTCCTACTACGAGCAGTACTTC. This chain joins TRBV9 and TRBJ2-7; D gene uncertain. CDR3 length: 14 amino acids. The germline V gene encodes CDR1 SGDLS and CDR2 YYNGEE. Trimming cost V 0 bases and J 3 bases, with 10 bases left between them.

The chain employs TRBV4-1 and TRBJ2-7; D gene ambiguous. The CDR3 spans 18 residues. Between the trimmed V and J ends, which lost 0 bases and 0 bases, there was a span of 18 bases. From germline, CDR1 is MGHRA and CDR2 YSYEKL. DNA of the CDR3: TGCGCCAGCAGCCAAGATAGGTCGACGGCGGCCAGCTCCTACGAGCAGTACTTC. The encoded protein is CASSQDRSTAASSYEQYF.

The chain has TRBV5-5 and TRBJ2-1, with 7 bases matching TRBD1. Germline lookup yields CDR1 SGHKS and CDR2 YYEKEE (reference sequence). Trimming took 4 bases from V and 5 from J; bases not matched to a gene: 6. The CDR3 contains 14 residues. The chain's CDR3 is CASSLGGVNNEQFF. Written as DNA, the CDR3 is TGTGCCAGCAGCCTAGGGGGCGTAAACAATGAGCAGTTCTTC.

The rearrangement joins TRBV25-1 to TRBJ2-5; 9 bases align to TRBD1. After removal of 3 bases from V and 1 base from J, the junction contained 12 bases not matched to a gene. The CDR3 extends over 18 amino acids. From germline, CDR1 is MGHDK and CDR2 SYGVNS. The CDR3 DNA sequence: TGTGCCAGCAGTGATTTCACTTCTGGGACAGGGCTCCAAGAGACCCAGTACTTC. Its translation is CASSDFTSGTGLQETQYF. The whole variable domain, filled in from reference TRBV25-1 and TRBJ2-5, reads EADIYQTPRYLVIGTGKKITLECSQTMGHDKMYWYQQDPGMELHLIHYSYGVNSTEKGDLSSESTVSRIRTEHFPLTLESARPSHTSQYLCASSDFTSGTGLQETQYFGPGTRLLVL.

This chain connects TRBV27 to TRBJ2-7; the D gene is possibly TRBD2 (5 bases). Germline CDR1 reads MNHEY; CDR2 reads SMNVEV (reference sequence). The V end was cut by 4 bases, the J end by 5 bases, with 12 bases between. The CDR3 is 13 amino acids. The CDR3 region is CASSSTRGNEQYF. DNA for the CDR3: TGTGCCAGCAGTTCCACGAGAGGGAACGAGCAGTACTTC.

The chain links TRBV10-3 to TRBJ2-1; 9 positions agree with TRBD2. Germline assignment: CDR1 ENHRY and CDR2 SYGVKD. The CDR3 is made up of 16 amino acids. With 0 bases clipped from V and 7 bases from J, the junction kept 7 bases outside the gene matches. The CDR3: CAISESGLAGVNEQFF. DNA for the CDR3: TGTGCCATCAGTGAGTCGGGGTTAGCGGGAGTGAATGAGCAGTTCTTC.

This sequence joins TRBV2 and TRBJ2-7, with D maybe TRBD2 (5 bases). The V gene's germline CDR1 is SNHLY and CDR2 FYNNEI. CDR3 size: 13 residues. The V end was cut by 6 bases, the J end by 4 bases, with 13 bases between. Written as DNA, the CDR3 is TGTGCCAGCAGCTTCGGGCTAGCTTACGAGCAGTACTTC. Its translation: CASSFGLAYEQYF.

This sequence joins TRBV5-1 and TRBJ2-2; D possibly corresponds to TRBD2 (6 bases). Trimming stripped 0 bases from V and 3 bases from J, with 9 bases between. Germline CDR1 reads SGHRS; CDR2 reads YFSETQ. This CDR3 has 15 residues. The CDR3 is CASSLGRGDTGELFF. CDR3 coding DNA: TGCGCCAGCAGCTTGGGGAGGGGAGACACCGGGGAGCTGTTTTTT.

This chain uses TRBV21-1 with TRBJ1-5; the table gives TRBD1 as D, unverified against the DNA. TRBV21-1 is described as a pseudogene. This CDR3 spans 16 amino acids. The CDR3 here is CASSKSDRGLGQPQHF. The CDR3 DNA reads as TGTGCCAGCAGCAAATCGGACAGGGGGCTGGGGCAGCCCCAGCATTTT.

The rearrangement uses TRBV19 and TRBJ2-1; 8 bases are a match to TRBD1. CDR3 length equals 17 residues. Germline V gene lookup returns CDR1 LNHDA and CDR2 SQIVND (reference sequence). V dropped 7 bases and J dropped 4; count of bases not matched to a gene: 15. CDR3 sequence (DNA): TGTGCCAGTACCGCAACAATCCGGGACAGGACGTACAATGAGCAGTTCTTC. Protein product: CASTATIRDRTYNEQFF.

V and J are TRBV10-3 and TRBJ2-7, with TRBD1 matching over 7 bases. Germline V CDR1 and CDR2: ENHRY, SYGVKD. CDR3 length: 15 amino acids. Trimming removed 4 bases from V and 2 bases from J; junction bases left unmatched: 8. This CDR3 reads CAISVSRDRAYEQYF. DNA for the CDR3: TGTGCCATCAGTGTCTCCCGGGACAGAGCCTACGAGCAGTACTTC.

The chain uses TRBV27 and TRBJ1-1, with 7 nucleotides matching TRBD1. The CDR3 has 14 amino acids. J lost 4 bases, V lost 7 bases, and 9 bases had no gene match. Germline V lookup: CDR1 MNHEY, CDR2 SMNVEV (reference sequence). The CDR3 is CASTPTGDGTEAFF. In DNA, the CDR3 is TGTGCCAGCACCCCTACAGGGGACGGCACTGAAGCTTTCTTT.